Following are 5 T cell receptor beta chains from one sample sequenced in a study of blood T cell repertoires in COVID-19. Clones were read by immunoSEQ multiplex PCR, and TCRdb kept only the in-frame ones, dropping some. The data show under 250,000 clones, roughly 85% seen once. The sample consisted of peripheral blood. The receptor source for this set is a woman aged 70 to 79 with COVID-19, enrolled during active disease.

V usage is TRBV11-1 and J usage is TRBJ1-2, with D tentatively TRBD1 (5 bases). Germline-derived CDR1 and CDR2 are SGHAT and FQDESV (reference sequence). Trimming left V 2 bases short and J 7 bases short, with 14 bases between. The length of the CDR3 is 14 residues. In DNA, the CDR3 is TGTGCCAGCAGCTTAACACCTGGGACTGGTGGCTACACCTTC. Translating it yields CASSLTPGTGGYTF.

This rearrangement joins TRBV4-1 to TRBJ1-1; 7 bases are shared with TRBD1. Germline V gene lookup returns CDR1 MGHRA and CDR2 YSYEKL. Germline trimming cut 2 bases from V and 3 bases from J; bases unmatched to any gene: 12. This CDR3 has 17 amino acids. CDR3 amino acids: CASSQLDRVVGYTEAFF. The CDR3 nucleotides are TGCGCCAGCAGCCAACTCGACAGGGTAGTGGGGTACACTGAAGCTTTCTTT.

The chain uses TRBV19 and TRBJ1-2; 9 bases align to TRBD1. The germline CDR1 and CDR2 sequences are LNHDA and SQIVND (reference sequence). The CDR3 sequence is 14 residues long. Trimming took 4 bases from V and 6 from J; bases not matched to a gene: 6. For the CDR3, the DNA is TGTGCCAGTAGTACTGTAGGGGACAGGGATGGCTACACCTTC. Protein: CASSTVGDRDGYTF.

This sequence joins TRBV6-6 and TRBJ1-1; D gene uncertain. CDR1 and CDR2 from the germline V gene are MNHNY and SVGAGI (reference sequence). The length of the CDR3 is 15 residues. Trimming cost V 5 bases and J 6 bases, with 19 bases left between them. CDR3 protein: CASSPERPGGSEAFF. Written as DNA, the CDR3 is TGTGCCAGCAGTCCGGAGCGACCAGGAGGATCTGAAGCTTTCTTT.

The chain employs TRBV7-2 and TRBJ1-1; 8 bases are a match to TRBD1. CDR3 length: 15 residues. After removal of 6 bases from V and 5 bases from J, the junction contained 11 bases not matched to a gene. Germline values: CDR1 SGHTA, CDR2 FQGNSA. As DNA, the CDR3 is TGTGCCAGCAGGGACAGGGAAGGCCCGAGGACTGAAGCTTTCTTT. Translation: CASRDREGPRTEAFF.